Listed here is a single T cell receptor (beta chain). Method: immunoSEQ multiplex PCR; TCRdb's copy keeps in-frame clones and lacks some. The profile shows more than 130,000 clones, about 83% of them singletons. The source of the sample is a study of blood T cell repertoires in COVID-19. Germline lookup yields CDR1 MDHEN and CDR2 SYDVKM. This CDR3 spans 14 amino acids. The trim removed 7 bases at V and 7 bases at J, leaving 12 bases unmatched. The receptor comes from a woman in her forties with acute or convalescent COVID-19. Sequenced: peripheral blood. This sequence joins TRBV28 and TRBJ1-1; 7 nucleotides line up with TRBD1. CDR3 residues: CASKPTDRDGEAFF. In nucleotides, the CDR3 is TGTGCCAGCAAACCAACTGACAGGGACGGTGAAGCTTTCTTT.